Presented here are 12 T cell receptor beta chains from one specimen sequenced in a study of OX40 agonist ivuxolimab in advanced cancers. Assay: immunoSEQ multiplex PCR; the TCRdb copy retains only in-frame clones and omits some. Here the sample spans around 20,000 clones, approximately 84% being singletons. The sample in question was CD4+ or CD8+ T cells sorted from blood, obtained in a trial of the OX40 agonist ivuxolimab. The receptors originated from an adult with an advanced solid tumor such as melanoma, head and neck, liver or kidney cancer.

This clone has just one count. The CDR3 DNA reads TGTGCCAGCAGTTTTCCCGGGGGGGACACTGAAGCTTTCTTT. Residues: CASSFPGGDTEAFF. The chain is built from TRBV28 and TRBJ1-1; perhaps TRBD1 as D (5 bases). Per germline, CDR1 MDHEN and CDR2 SYDVKM. The V gene lost 3 bases and the J gene lost 3 bases, with 11 bases spanning the gap. The CDR3 has 14 amino acids.

This chain uses TRBV11-2 with TRBJ2-7; D is possibly TRBD1 or TRBD2 (5 bases each). V was shortened by 1 base and J by 4 bases, with 8 bases between the two germline ends. Per the germline V gene, CDR1 is SGHAT and CDR2 is FQNNGV. This CDR3 contains 13 residues. This chain's CDR3 is CASSLGWGYEQYF. DNA for the CDR3: TGTGCCAGCAGCTTAGGGTGGGGGTACGAGCAGTACTTC.

The chain couples TRBV4-1 to TRBJ1-1; D remains unclear. Trimming removed 3 bases at V and 1 base at J, with 6 bases between. This CDR3 has 13 amino acids. Germline CDR1 is MGHRA and CDR2 is YSYEKL. The CDR3 sequence is CASSQGGNTEAFF. CDR3 in DNA: TGCGCCAGCAGCCAGGGCGGGAACACTGAAGCTTTCTTT.

This clone was detected only once. The CDR3 nucleotides are TGTGCCTGGAGTGGGCGAGCGGGAGGTTCTCAGTTCTTC. It encodes CAWSGRAGGSQFF. The J gene is TRBJ2-1, the V gene TRBV30; 9 positions agree with TRBD2. This CDR3 region has 13 residues. The J segment lost 13 bases and the V segment lost 1 base, leaving 8 bases of the junction unmatched. Germline loops: CDR1 GTSNPN, CDR2 SVGIG (reference sequence).

The chain links TRBV6-1 to TRBJ1-2; a weak D match, TRBD1 (6 bases). The V and J ends lost 1 base and 2 bases respectively, with 11 bases between them. Germline V lookup: CDR1 MNHNS, CDR2 SASEGT. The CDR3 consists of 15 residues. For the CDR3, the DNA is TGTGCCAGCAGTGAAGTTGGCAGGGGAAACTATGGCTACACCTTC. Its protein product is CASSEVGRGNYGYTF.

V and J are TRBV7-9 and TRBJ2-5; D may be TRBD1 (6 bases). The germline gives CDR1 SEHNR, CDR2 FQNEAQ (reference sequence). The CDR3 sequence is 14 residues long. V lost 7 bases and J 2 bases, leaving 14 bases between the germline ends. The CDR3 DNA follows: TGTGCCAGCAATTCGGGACAAGGACAAGAGACCCAGTACTTC. Amino acids: CASNSGQGQETQYF.

The gene calls are TRBV5-4 and TRBJ2-7; D not certain. The CDR3 is 13 amino acids. Germline-derived CDR1 and CDR2 are SGHNT and YYREEE (reference sequence). Deletions cut 1 base from V and 5 bases from J, with 10 bases between. DNA for the CDR3: TGTGCCAGCAGCTTGCCAGAGGTAAACGAGCAGTACTTC. As protein: CASSLPEVNEQYF.

This chain connects TRBV27 to TRBJ1-2, with 7 bases aligning to TRBD1. V trimming: 5 bases; J trimming: 6 bases; junction bases outside the gene matches: 15. Germline CDR1 and CDR2: MNHEY and SMNVEV (reference sequence). The CDR3 sequence is 16 residues long. CDR3 DNA sequence: TGTGCCAGCAGTCCCCGTTGGACAGGCGGCCAACATGGCTACACCTTC. This codes for CASSPRWTGGQHGYTF.

The chain carries TRBV14 and TRBJ2-1; 10 bases agree with TRBD2. With 0 bases clipped from V and 3 bases from J, the junction kept 8 bases outside the gene matches. The CDR3 covers 18 residues. Germline-derived CDR1 and CDR2 are SGHDN and FVKESK. In DNA, the CDR3 is TGTGCCAGCAGCCAAGACTTCTCGACTAGCGGGTACTACAATGAGCAGTTCTTC. Translating gives CASSQDFSTSGYYNEQFF.

This chain joins TRBV28 and TRBJ1-1; 9 bases align to TRBD1. CDR1 is MDHEN and CDR2 is SYDVKM in the germline V gene. The CDR3 is made up of 17 amino acids. V dropped 6 bases and J dropped 10; count of bases not matched to a gene: 21. CDR3 in amino acids: CASSLAGGQGEGPRAFF. The CDR3 coding sequence is TGTGCCAGCAGCTTAGCCGGGGGACAGGGAGAGGGCCCACGAGCTTTCTTT.

CDR3 in amino acids: CSVPGQGASYEQYF. The CDR3 DNA sequence: TGCAGCGTACCCGGACAGGGGGCATCCTACGAGCAGTACTTC. This rearrangement joins TRBV29-1 to TRBJ2-7, with TRBD1 matching over 11 bases. After removal of 6 bases from V and 1 base from J, the junction contained 5 bases not matched to a gene. The CDR3 sequence is 14 residues long. Germline-derived CDR1 and CDR2 are SQVTM and ANQGSEA.

The chain carries TRBV19 and TRBJ2-2; D tentatively reads TRBD1 or TRBD2 (6 bases each). Germline CDR1 and CDR2: LNHDA and SQIVND (reference sequence). Trimming took 3 bases from V and 2 from J, leaving 13 bases between them. CDR3 size: 16 residues. The CDR3 is CASSIWGAINTGELFF. The CDR3 nucleotides are TGTGCCAGTAGTATTTGGGGGGCCATAAACACCGGGGAGCTGTTTTTT.